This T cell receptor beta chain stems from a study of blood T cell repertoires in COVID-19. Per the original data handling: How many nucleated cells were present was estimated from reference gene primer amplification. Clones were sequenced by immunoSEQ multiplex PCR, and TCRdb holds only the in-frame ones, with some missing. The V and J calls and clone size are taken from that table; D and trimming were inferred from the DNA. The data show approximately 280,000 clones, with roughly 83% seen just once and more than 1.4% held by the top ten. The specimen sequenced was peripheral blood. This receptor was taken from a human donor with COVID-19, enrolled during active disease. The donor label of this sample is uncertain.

This chain's CDR3 is CASSKVNGLPTGELFF. The CDR3 DNA sequence: TGTGCCAGCAGCAAAGTAAACGGACTACCTACCGGGGAGCTGTTTTTT. This chain connects TRBV21-1 to TRBJ2-2; the table's D call TRBD2 went unverified against the DNA. TRBV21-1 is tagged as a pseudogene. This CDR3 has 16 amino acids.